This T cell receptor beta chain originates from a study of a mutant IDH1 vaccine in newly diagnosed glioma. About the study: Prior therapy was radiotherapy, temozolomide, or both; most received both. At week 47 came visit V13, while visit V12 had come at week 35.

The repertoire was sequenced with immunoSEQ multiplex PCR; TCRdb's copy has only in-frame clones and lacks some. In the table there are around 50,000 clones, 85% to 90% of which are singletons. For this clone: The antigen is undetermined.

The time point denotes: week 35, safety follow-up. Each dose delivered 300 ug of mutant IDH1 20-mer peptide subcutaneously with imiquimod. Study-wide findings and caveats: A vaccine-induced immune response developed in more than 85% of the patients. The authors found pseudoprogression apparently unrelated to changes in top peripheral T cell clonotypes.

The CDR3 spans 16 residues. V shed 8 bases and J shed 3 bases, with 20 bases lying between them. CDR1 and CDR2 (germline): MDHEN, SYDVKM. The chain joins TRBV28 to TRBJ2-4, with D maybe TRBD2 (5 bases). Sequenced here: PBMCs, sampled from a glioma patient whose treatment included an IDH1 peptide vaccine. This receptor was obtained from a woman between 40 and 55 years old with glioma. The CDR3 loop is CASPPEVGLGKNIQYF. CDR3 DNA: TGTGCCAGCCCGCCGGAGGTCGGGCTTGGCAAAAACATTCAGTACTTC.